This T cell receptor (beta chain) was documented in a study of blood T cell repertoires in COVID-19. On the study more broadly: In each case, the material was cDNA or gDNA derived from T cells, B-cell-depleted T cells, or PBMCs.

Method: immunoSEQ multiplex PCR; TCRdb's copy keeps in-frame clones and lacks some. The sample includes over 100,000 clones, approximately 87% of them seen just once. The CDR3 has 13 residues. CDR1 is SGHDT, CDR2 YYEEEE, per germline. V shed 3 bases and J shed 0 bases, with 3 bases lying between them. The TCR was taken from a woman in her sixties with acute or convalescent COVID-19. Source material: peripheral blood. The J gene is TRBJ1-4, the V gene TRBV5-6, with no clear D. The CDR3 nucleotides are TGTGCCAGCAGCTCGGCAACTAATGAAAAACTGTTTTTT. Its protein product is CASSSATNEKLFF.